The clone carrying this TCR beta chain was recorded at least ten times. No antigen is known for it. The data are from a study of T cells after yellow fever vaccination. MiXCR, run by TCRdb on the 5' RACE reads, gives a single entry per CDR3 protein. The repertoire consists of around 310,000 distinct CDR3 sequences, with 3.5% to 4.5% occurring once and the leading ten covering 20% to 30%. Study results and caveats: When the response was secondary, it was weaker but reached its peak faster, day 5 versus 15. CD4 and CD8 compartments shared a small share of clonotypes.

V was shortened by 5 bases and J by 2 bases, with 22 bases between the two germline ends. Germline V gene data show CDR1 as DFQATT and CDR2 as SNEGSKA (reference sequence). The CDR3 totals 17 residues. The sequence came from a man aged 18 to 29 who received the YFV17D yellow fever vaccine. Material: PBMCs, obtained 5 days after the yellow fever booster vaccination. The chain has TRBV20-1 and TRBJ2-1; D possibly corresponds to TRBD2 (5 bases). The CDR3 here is CSAGRTAAINPYNEQFF. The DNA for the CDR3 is TGCAGTGCTGGACGAACAGCGGCAATAAACCCCTACAATGAGCAGTTCTTC.